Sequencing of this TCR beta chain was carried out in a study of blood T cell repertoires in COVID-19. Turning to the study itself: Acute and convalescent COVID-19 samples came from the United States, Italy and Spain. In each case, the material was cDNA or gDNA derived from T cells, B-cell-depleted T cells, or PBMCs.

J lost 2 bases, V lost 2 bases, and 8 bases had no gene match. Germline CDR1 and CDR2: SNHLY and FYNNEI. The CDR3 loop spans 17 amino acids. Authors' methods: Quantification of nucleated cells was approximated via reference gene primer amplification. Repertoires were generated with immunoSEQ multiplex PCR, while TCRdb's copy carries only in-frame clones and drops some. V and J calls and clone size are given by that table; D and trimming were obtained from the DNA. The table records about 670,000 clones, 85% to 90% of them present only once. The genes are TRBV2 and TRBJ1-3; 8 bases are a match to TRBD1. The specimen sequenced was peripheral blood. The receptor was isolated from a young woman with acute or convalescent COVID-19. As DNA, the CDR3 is TGTGCCAGCAGTGAATTGGACAGGGCTAAAGCTGGAAACACCATATATTTT. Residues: CASSELDRAKAGNTIYF.